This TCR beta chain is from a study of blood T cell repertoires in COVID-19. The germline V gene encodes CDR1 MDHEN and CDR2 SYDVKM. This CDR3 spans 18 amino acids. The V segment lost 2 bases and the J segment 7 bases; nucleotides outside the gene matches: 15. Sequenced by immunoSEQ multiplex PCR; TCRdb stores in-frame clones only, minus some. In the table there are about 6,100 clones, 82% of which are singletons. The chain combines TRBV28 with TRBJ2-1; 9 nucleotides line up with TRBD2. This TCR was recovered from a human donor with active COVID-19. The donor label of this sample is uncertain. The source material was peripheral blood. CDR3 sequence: CASSLLAGLSKKKNEQFF. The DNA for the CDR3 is TGTGCCAGCAGTTTACTAGCGGGGCTCTCCAAGAAGAAGAATGAGCAGTTCTTC.